The 17 T cell receptor beta chains below all came from one sample that was sequenced in a study of blood T cell repertoires in COVID-19. The table came from immunoSEQ multiplex PCR; TCRdb's copy has only in-frame clones and leaves some out. The sample carries fewer than 95,000 clones, roughly four fifths recorded once. Sequenced: peripheral blood. The receptors shown here come from a human donor in a cohort sampled during active COVID-19.

This chain joins TRBV5-1 and TRBJ2-7; D may be TRBD1 (6 bases). Trimming took off 1 base at V and 2 bases at J, with 13 bases between the two ends. Germline CDR1 SGHRS, CDR2 YFSETQ. CDR3 length: 15 amino acids. The CDR3 region is CASSLFIGQTYEQYF. The DNA of the CDR3 is TGCGCCAGCAGCTTGTTTATCGGACAGACCTACGAGCAGTACTTC.

The rearrangement joins TRBV7-3 to TRBJ1-6; maybe TRBD1 (6 bases). V gave up 6 bases and J gave up 0 bases, with 6 bases separating them. Germline V gene lookup returns CDR1 SGHTA and CDR2 FQGTGA. This CDR3 has 14 residues. The CDR3 reads CASRTGSYNSPLHF. The CDR3 DNA reads TGTGCCAGCAGGACAGGCTCCTATAATTCACCCCTCCACTTT.

The chain links TRBV28 to TRBJ1-2, with D maybe TRBD1 (5 bases). This CDR3 contains 12 residues. Trimming removed 2 bases at V and 5 bases at J, with 6 bases between. Per the germline V gene, CDR1 is MDHEN and CDR2 is SYDVKM. CDR3 protein: CASSLKGYGYTF. The CDR3 DNA reads TGTGCCAGCAGTTTAAAGGGGTATGGCTACACCTTC.

This clone came up once. The rearrangement uses TRBV2 and TRBJ2-3, with TRBD1 matching over 9 bases. Germline V CDR1 and CDR2: SNHLY, FYNNEI. Trimming at V came to 5 bases and at J to 1 base, leaving 19 bases not matched to a gene. The CDR3 contains 20 residues. For the CDR3, the DNA is TGTGCCAGCAGTCACTATGGAGAGGGGACAGGGCAGTGGGGCACAGATACGCAGTATTTT. Protein: CASSHYGEGTGQWGTDTQYF.

The chain joins TRBV6-5 to TRBJ1-3; 7 bases are a match to TRBD1. This CDR3 has 15 residues. CDR1 is MNHEY and CDR2 is SVGAGI in the germline V gene. Trimming at V came to 5 bases and at J to 1 base, leaving 5 bases not matched to a gene. For the CDR3, the DNA is TGTGCCAGCAGTCTGACAGGGTCTTCTGGAAACACCATATATTTT. Amino acid sequence: CASSLTGSSGNTIYF.

The chain combines TRBV5-1 with TRBJ2-5; D unclear. The CDR3 is 11 amino acids. The germline V gene has CDR1 SGHRS and CDR2 YFSETQ. Trimming pared 3 bases from V and 5 bases from J, leaving 5 bases between. The CDR3 DNA is TGCGCCAGCAGCTCCCGGGAGACCCAGTACTTC. It specifies CASSSRETQYF.

Only a few counts were recorded for this clone. The DNA of the CDR3 is TGTGCCAGCAGTGGACTACATCGTAACATTCAGTACTTC. Its translation is CASSGLHRNIQYF. The chain carries TRBV12-3 or TRBV12-4 and TRBJ2-4, with D maybe TRBD2 (6 bases). V was pared by 5 bases and J by 7 bases, with 12 bases between. This CDR3 has 13 amino acids.

V is TRBV12-3 or TRBV12-4 and J is TRBJ2-6; the D is unclear. The CDR3 is 12 amino acids. The germline V and J ends were trimmed by 10 bases and 2 bases, with 6 bases remaining between them. The CDR3: CATFAGANVLTF. In nucleotides, the CDR3 is TGTGCCACCTTCGCTGGGGCCAACGTCCTGACTTTC.

This clone was observed a single time. The rearrangement links TRBV28 to TRBJ2-7; possibly TRBD1 for D (6 bases). In germline, CDR1 is MDHEN, CDR2 SYDVKM. Trimming took 7 bases from V and 7 from J, leaving 14 bases between them. The CDR3 runs to 12 residues. CDR3 amino acids: CASNLWGREQYF. In DNA form, the CDR3 reads TGTGCCAGCAACCTATGGGGGCGGGAGCAGTACTTC.

The J gene is TRBJ2-2, the V gene TRBV4-1; maybe TRBD1 (6 bases). CDR3 length equals 15 residues. Germline V gene data show CDR1 as MGHRA and CDR2 as YSYEKL. V dropped 0 bases and J dropped 6 bases, with 11 bases sitting between them. The DNA for the CDR3 is TGCGCCAGCAGCCAAGACAGGGGAGTCGCCGGGGAGCTGTTTTTT. This translates into CASSQDRGVAGELFF.

This clone has a single count. The chain recombines TRBV7-6 with TRBJ1-6; D is possibly TRBD1 (5 bases). The CDR3 sequence is 17 residues long. The germline V gene has CDR1 SGHVS and CDR2 FNYEAQ. V was pared by 2 bases and J by 5 bases, with 16 bases between. In DNA form, the CDR3 reads TGTGCCAGCAGCTTAAGGTCGACAGAGATTAATAATTCACCCCTCCACTTT. This sequence encodes CASSLRSTEINNSPLHF.

The chain links TRBV3-1 (or the pseudogene TRBV3-2) to TRBJ2-3, with 9 positions matching TRBD2. Germline trimming cut 7 bases from V and 6 bases from J; bases unmatched to any gene: 11. The CDR3 covers 15 residues. Germline V gene sequence: CDR1 LGHDT, CDR2 YNNKEL (reference sequence). CDR3 bases: TGTGCCAGCATACAGCGGGGGGCCCGGTCGGATACGCAGTATTTT. This translates into CASIQRGARSDTQYF.

V and J are TRBV28 and TRBJ1-4; 7 positions match TRBD1. The CDR3 contains 18 residues. Germline V gene data show CDR1 as MDHEN and CDR2 as SYDVKM. J was trimmed by 4 bases and V by 2 bases; bases with no gene match: 13. CDR3 nucleotide sequence: TGTGCCAGCAGTTTAGGGGGTAGCGGAGGGACAGATAATGAAAAACTGTTTTTT. Its translation is CASSLGGSGGTDNEKLFF. Full variable domain (missing parts from reference TRBV28 and TRBJ1-4): DVKVTQSSRYLVKRTGEKVFLECVQDMDHENMFWYRQDPGLGLRLIYFSYDVKMKEKGDIPEGYSVSREKKERFSLILESASTNQTSMYLCASSLGGSGGTDNEKLFFGSGTQLSVL.

The CDR3 DNA reads TGTGCCAGCAGCCGCGGACTAGCGGGGGGCAGAAATGAGCAGTTCTTC. Translated: CASSRGLAGGRNEQFF. The chain couples TRBV6-2 or TRBV6-3 to TRBJ2-1; TRBD2 matches 14 bases. Germline trimming cut 6 bases from V and 7 bases from J; bases unmatched to any gene: 8. The CDR3 runs to 16 residues. CDR1 is MNHEY, CDR2 SVGEGT, per germline.

This clone came up once. CDR3 sequence reads: CASSPGGFREQFF. The CDR3 bases are TGTGCCAGCAGTCCAGGGGGGTTTCGGGAGCAGTTCTTC. The chain links TRBV2 to TRBJ2-1, with D tentatively TRBD1 (7 bases). Trimming pared 5 bases from V and 10 bases from J, leaving 15 bases between. Germline CDR1 SNHLY, CDR2 FYNNEI. The CDR3 consists of 13 residues.

V and J are TRBV29-1 and TRBJ2-3; 7 bases align to TRBD2. Germline trimming cut 6 bases from V and 1 base from J; bases unmatched to any gene: 4. CDR1 SQVTM and CDR2 ANQGSEA come from the germline V gene. The CDR3 has 13 amino acids. The CDR3 loop is CSVVRGGTDTQYF. The CDR3 bases are TGCAGCGTAGTACGGGGGGGCACAGATACGCAGTATTTT.

The genes are TRBV2 and TRBJ2-2; weak D call: TRBD1 (5 bases). CDR3 length: 14 amino acids. Trimming left V 0 bases short and J 5 bases short, with 7 bases between. CDR1 SNHLY and CDR2 FYNNEI come from the germline V gene. CDR3 nucleotides: TGTGCCAGCAGTGAAGCAGGGGTAACCGGGGAGCTGTTTTTT. It specifies CASSEAGVTGELFF.